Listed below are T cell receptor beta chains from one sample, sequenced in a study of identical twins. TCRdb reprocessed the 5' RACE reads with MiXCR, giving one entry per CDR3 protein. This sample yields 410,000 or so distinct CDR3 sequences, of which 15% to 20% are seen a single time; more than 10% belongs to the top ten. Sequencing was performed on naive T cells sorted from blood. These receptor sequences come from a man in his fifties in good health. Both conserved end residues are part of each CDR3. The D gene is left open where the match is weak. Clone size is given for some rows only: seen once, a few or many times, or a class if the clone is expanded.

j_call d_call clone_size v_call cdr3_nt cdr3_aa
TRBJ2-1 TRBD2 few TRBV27 TGTGCCAGCAGTTTATCGGGGGGGTGGTCCTACAATGAGCAGTTCTTC CASSLSGGWSYNEQFF
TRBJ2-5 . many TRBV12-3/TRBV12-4 TGTGCCAGCAGTCCTGGCGGGGCGCCACAAGAGACCCAGTACTTC CASSPGGAPQETQYF
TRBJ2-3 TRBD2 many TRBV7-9 TGTGCCAGCAGCTTGACTAGCGGTTCTAGCACAGATACGCAGTATTTT CASSLTSGSSTDTQYF
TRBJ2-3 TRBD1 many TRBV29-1 TGCAGCGTTGTAACGGGACAGGGCAGCACAGATACGCAGTATTTT CSVVTGQGSTDTQYF
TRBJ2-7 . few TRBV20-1 TGCAGTGCTAGAGTTCTGGGAACCTACGAGCAGTACTTC CSARVLGTYEQYF
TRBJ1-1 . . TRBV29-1 TGCAGCGTGCCCATTGGCACTGAAGCTTTCTTT CSVPIGTEAFF
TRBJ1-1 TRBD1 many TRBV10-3 TGTGCCTTCCGGGACAGTATGAACACTGAAGCTTTCTTT CAFRDSMNTEAFF
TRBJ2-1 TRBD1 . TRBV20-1 TGCAGTGCTAGACCCAAACTCGGGACAGCATACAATGAGCAGTTCTTC CSARPKLGTAYNEQFF
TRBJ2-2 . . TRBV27 TGTGCCAGCAGTTTAAAGCCCAGCGCGAACACCGGGGAGCTGTTTTTT CASSLKPSANTGELFF
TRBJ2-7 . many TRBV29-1 TGCAGCGTGGTGACCTCTAGCTCCTACGAGCAGTACTTC CSVVTSSSYEQYF
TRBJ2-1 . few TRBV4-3 TGCGCCAGCAGCCAAGCTCCAGGGGGGCCTTACAATGAGCAGTTCTTC CASSQAPGGPYNEQFF
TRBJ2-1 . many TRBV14 TGTGCCAGCAGCCAAGTAGGGGCTCCTGAGCAGTTCTTC CASSQVGAPEQFF
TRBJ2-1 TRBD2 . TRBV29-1 TGCAGCGTTAGCGGGGCTTCGTACAATGAGCAGTTCTTC CSVSGASYNEQFF
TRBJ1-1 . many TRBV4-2 TGTGCCAGCAGCCAAGAGCCGTTGAACACTGAAGCTTTCTTT CASSQEPLNTEAFF
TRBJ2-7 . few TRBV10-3 TGTGCCATCAGTGAGTCGCTGGACGCTGGCTCCTACGAGCAGTACTTC CAISESLDAGSYEQYF
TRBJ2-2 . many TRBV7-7 TGTGCTAGCAGCCCCTCCCGGAGCACCGGGGAGCTGTTTTTT CASSPSRSTGELFF
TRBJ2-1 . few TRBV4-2 TGTGCCAGCAGCCAAGATGAGGAGTACAATGAGCAGTTCTTC CASSQDEEYNEQFF
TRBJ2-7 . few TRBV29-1 TGCAGCGTTGGAGGTATATACGAGCAGTACTTC CSVGGIYEQYF
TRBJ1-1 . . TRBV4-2 TGTGCCAGCAGCCAAGGGGTGACGAGTGAAGCTTTCTTT CASSQGVTSEAFF
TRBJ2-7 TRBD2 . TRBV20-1 TGCAGTGCTACGACTAGCGGGAGAAACGAGCAGTACTTC CSATTSGRNEQYF
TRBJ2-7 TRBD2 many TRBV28 TGTGCCAGCAGAGGTGGAGCGGGAGGTCCCTACGAGCAGTACTTC CASRGGAGGPYEQYF
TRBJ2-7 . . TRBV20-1 TGCAGTGCCCTTTCCAGGGTCGGCGAGCAGTACTTC CSALSRVGEQYF
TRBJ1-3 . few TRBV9 TGTGCCAGCAGCGTAGGCGGGCCCTCTGGAAACACCATATATTTT CASSVGGPSGNTIYF
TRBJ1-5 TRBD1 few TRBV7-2 TGTGCCAGCAGCCCATCAAAGGGACAGGGGAACAATCAGCCCCAGCATTTT CASSPSKGQGNNQPQHF
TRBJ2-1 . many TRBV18 TGTGCCAGCTCACCTAATTCCGGGATCTTTAGTGGAGAGCAGTTCTTC CASSPNSGIFSGEQFF
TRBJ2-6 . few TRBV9 TGTGCCAGCAGCGTAGACAGGGGAGGAACAGGGGCCAACGTCCTGACTTTC CASSVDRGGTGANVLTF